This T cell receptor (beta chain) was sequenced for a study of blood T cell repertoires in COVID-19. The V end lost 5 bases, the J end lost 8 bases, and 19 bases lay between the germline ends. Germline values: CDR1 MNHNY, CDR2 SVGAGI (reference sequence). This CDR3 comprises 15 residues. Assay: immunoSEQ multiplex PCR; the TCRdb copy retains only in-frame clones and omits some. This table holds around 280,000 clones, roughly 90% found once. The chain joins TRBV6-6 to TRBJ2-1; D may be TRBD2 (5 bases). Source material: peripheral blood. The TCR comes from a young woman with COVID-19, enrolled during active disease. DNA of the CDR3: TGTGCCAGCAGTCACACCGGCCTGGAGGTCTATGAGCAGTTCTTC. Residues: CASSHTGLEVYEQFF.